The rows below give T cell receptor beta chains drawn from one sample of a study. TCRdb independently ran MiXCR on the 5' RACE reads; one entry per CDR3 protein. The repertoire includes 10,000 to 14,000 distinct CDR3 sequences, around 49% of them detected once, and around an eighth sits in the top ten. Sequencing used tumor-infiltrating naive CD4+ T cells sorted from the breast tumor. These receptors were taken from a female donor with breast cancer. Both conserved end residues are part of each CDR3. D genes are given only for firm matches. Clone size is stated in some rows and not others, as once, few, many or a class when expanded.

J gene,D gene,clone size,V gene,CDR3 length,CDR3 DNA,CDR3 protein
TRBJ2-3,TRBD2,few,TRBV12-3/TRBV12-4,15,TGTGCCAGCAGCTTAGCGGGAGGGATGACAGATACGCAGTATTTT,CASSLAGGMTDTQYF
TRBJ2-3,.,few,TRBV7-2,13,TGTGCCAGCAGCTCCCGATCCGCGGATACGCAGTATTTT,CASSSRSADTQYF
TRBJ1-1,TRBD1,.,TRBV30,14,TGTGCCTGGAGCCCGGGACAGTCGAACACTGAAGCTTTCTTT,CAWSPGQSNTEAFF
TRBJ1-3,TRBD1,.,TRBV4-2,21,TGTGCCAGCAGCCAAGAACGTGCGACAGGGGGAGTGCTCAGCTCTGGAAACACCATATATTTT,CASSQERATGGVLSSGNTIYF
TRBJ1-2,.,once,TRBV20-1,13,TGCAGTGCTAGGCAGGGTGCTAACTATGGCTACACCTTC,CSARQGANYGYTF
TRBJ2-1,TRBD2,few,TRBV11-2,16,TGTGCCAGCAGCCCGGGACTAGCGGGAGGTTCTACGGGGCAGTTCTTC,CASSPGLAGGSTGQFF
TRBJ2-1,TRBD2,few,TRBV18,14,TGTGCCAGCTCACCAGGAGCGGGGTACAATGAGCAGTTCTTC,CASSPGAGYNEQFF
TRBJ1-5,TRBD1,.,TRBV12-3/TRBV12-4,16,TGTGCCAGCAGTGACGCAGGGGACAGGCTTCGTCAGCCCCAGCATTTT,CASSDAGDRLRQPQHF
TRBJ2-3,.,.,TRBV7-2,13,TGTGCCAGCAGCTCCCAGGTTCCAGATACGCAGTATTTT,CASSSQVPDTQYF
TRBJ1-6,TRBD1,.,TRBV7-9,13,TGTGCCAGCACCGACAGGGGAATGACACCCCTCCACTTT,CASTDRGMTPLHF
TRBJ2-7,.,.,TRBV7-8,14,TGTGCCAGCAGCACCAGGACAGCGCTCTACGAGCAGTACTTC,CASSTRTALYEQYF
TRBJ2-1,TRBD2,.,TRBV5-1,19,TGCGCCAGCAGCTTGGATCTCGCGATAGCGGGAATCTCCTACAATGAGCAGTTCTTC,CASSLDLAIAGISYNEQFF
TRBJ2-7,.,.,TRBV4-3,14,TGCGCCAGCAGCCAAGAAGGCAGCACCTACGAGCAGTACTTC,CASSQEGSTYEQYF
TRBJ2-1,.,few,TRBV29-1,14,TGCAGCGTTGATGATAAAAGATCCTACAATGAGCAGTTCTTC,CSVDDKRSYNEQFF
TRBJ2-5,.,.,TRBV12-3/TRBV12-4,14,TGTGCCAGCAGTTTTGGGCGGCAGGGCAAGACCCAGTACTTC,CASSFGRQGKTQYF
TRBJ1-5,.,few,TRBV20-1,16,TGCAGTGCTGGGCTTATGGGGCGCGGCGGGAATCAGCCCCAGCATTTT,CSAGLMGRGGNQPQHF